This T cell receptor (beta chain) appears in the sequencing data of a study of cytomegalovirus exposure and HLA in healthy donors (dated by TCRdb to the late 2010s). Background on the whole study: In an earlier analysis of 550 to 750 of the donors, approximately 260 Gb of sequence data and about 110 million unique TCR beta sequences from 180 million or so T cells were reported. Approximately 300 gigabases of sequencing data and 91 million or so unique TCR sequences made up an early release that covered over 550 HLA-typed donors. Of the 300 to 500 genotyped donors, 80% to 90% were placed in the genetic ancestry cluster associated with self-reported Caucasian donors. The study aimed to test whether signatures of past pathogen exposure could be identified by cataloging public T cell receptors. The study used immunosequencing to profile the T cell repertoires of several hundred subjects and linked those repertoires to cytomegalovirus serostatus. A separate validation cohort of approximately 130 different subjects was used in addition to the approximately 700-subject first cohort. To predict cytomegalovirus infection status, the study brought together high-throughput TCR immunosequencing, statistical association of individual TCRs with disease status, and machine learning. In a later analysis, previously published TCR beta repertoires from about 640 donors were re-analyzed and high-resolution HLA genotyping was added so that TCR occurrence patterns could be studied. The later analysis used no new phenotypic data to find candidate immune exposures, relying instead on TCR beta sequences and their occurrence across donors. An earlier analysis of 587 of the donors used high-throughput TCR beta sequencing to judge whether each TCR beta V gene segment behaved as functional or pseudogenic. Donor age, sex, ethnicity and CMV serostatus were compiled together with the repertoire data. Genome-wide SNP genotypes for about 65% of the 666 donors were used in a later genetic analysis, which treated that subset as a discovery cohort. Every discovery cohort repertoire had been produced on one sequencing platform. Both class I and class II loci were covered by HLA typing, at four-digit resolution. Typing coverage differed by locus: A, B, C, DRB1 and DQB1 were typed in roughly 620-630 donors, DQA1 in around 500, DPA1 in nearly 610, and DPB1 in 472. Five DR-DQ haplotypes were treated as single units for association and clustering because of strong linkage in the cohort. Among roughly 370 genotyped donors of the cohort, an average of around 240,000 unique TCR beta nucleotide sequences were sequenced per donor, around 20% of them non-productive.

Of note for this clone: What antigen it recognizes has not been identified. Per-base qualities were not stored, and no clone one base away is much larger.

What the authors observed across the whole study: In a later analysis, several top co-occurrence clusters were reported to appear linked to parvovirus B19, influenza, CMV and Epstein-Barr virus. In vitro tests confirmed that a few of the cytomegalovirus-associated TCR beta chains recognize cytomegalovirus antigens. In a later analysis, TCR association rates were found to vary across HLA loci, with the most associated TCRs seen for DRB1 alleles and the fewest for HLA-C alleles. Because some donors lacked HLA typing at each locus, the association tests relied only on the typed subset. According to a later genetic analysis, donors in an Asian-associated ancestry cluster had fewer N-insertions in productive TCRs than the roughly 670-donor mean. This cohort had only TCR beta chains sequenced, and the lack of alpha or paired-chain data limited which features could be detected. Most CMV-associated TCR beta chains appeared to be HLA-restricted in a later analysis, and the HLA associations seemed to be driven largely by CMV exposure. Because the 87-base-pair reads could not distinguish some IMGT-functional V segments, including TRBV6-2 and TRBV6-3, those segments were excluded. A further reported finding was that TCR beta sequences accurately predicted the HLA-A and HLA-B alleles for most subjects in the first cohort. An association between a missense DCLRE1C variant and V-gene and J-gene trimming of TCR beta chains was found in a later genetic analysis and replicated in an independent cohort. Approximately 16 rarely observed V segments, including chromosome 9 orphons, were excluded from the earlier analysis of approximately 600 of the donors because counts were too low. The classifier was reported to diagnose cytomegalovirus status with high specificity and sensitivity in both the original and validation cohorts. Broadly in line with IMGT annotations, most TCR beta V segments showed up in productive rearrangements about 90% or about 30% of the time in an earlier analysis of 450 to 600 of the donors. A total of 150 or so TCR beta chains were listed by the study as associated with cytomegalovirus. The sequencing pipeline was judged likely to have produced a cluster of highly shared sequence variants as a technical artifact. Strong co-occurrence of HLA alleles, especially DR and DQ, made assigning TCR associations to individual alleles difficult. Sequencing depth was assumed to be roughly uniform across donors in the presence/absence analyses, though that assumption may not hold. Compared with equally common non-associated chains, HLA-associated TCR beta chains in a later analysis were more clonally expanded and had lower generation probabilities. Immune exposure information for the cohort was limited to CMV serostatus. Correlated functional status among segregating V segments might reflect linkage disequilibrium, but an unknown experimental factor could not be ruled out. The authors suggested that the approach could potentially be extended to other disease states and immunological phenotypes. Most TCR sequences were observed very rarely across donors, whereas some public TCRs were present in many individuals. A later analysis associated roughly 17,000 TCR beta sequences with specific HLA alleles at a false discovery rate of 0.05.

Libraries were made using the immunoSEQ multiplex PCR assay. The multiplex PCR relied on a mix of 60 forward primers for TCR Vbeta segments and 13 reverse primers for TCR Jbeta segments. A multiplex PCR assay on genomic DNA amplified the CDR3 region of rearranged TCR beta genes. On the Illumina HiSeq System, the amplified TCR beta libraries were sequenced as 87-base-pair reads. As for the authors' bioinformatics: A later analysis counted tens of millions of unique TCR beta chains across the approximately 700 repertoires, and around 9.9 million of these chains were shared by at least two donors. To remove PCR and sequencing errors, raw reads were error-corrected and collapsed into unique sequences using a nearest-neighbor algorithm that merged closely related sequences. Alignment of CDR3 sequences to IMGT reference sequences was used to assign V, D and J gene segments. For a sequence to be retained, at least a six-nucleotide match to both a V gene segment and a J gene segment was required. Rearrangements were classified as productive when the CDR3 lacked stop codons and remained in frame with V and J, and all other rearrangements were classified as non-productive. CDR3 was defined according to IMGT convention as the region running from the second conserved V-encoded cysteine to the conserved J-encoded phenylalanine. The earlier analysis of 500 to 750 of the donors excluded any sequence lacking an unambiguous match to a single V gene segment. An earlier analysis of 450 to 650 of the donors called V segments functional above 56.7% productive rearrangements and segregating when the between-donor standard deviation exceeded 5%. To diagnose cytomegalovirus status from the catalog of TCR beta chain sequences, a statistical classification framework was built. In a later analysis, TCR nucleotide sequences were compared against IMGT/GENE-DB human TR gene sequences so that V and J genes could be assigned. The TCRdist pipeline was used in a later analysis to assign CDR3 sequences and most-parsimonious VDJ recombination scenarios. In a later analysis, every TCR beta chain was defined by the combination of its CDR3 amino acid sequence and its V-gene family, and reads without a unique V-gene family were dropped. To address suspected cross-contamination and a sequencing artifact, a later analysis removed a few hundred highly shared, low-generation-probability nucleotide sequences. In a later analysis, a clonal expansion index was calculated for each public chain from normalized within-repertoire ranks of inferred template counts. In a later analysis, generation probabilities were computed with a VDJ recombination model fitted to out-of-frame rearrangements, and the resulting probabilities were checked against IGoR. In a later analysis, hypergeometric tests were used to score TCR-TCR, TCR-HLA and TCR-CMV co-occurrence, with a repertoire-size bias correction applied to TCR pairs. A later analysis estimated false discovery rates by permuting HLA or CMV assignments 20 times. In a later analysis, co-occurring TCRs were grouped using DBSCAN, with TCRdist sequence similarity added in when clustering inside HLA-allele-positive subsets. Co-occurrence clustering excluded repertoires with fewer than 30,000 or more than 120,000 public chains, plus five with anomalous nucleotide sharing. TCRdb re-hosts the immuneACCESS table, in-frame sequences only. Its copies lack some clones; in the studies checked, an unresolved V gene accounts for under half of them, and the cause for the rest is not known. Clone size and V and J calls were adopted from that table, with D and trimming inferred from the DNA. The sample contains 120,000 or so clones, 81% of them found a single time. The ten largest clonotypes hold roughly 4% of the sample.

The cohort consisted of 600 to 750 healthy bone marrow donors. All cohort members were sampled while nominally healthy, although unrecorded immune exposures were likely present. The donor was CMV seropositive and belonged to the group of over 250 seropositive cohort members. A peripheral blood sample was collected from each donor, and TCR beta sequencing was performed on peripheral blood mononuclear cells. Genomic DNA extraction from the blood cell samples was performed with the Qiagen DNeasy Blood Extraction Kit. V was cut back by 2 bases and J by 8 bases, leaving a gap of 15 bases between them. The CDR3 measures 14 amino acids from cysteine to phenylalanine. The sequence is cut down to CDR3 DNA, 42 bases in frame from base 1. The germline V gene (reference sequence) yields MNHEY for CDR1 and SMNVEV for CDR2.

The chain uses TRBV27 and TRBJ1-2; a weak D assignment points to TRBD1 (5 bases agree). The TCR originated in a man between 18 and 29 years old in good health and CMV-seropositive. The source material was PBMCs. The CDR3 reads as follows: CASSLKGGALGYTF. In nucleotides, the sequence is TGTGCCAGCAGTTTAAAGGGCGGGGCGCTAGGCTACACCTTC.